This T cell receptor beta chain was retrieved from a study of OX40 agonist ivuxolimab in advanced cancers. TCRdb's table, derived via immunoSEQ multiplex PCR, lists solely in-frame clones and lacks some. The table shows 65,000 to 80,000 clones, with approximately 89% occurring only once. This sequence originates from an adult with an advanced solid tumor such as melanoma, head and neck, liver or kidney cancer. Source: CD4+ or CD8+ T cells sorted from blood, taken in a trial of the OX40 agonist ivuxolimab.

This chain's CDR3 is CASSEASTANYGYTF. CDR3 coding DNA: TGTGCCAGCAGTGAAGCAAGCACCGCTAACTATGGCTACACCTTC. The chain has TRBV6-1 and TRBJ1-2; D uncertain. V dropped 0 bases and J dropped 0 bases, with 8 bases sitting between them. This CDR3 contains 15 residues. The germline V gene has CDR1 MNHNS and CDR2 SASEGT.